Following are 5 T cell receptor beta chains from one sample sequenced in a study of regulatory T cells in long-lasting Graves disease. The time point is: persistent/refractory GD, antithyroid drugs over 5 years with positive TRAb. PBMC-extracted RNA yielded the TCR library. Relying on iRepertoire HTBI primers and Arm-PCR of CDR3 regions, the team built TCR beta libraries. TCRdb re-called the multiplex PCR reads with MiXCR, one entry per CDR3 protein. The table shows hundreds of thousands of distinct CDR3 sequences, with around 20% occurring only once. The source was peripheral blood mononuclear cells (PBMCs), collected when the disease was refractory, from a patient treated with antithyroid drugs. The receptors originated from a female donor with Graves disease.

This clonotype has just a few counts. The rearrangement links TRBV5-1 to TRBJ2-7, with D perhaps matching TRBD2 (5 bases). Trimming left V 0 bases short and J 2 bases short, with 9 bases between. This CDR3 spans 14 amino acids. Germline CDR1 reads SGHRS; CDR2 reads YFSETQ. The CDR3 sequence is CASSLEAATYEQYF. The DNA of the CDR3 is TGCGCCAGCAGCTTGGAAGCGGCAACCTACGAGCAGTACTTC.

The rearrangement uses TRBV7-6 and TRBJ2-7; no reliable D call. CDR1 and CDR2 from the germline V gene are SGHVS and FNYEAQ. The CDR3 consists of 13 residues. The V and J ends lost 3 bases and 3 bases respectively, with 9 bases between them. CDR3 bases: TGTGCCAGCAGCTTCCAACCATTCTACGAGCAGTACTTC. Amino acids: CASSFQPFYEQYF.

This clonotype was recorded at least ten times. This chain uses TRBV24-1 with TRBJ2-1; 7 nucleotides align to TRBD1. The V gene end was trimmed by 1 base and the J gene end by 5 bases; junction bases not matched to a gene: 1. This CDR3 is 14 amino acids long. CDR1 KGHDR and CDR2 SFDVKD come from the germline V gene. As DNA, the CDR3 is TGTGCCACCAGTGATTTTACAGGGGACAATGAGCAGTTCTTC. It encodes CATSDFTGDNEQFF.

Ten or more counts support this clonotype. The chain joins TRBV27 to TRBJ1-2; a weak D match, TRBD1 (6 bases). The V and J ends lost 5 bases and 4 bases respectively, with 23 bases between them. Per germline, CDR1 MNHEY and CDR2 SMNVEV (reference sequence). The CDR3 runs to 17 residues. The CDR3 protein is CASSPKGGHYGPYGYTF. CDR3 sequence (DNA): TGTGCCAGCAGTCCGAAGGGGGGGCATTACGGACCCTATGGCTACACCTTC.

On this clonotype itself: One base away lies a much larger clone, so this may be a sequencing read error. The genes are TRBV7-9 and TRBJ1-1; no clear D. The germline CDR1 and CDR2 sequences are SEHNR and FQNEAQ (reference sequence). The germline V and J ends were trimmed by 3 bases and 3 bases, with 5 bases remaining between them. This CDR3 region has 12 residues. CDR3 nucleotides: TGTGCCAGCAGCTTTCAGGACACTGAAGCTTTCTTT. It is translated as CASSFQDTEAFF. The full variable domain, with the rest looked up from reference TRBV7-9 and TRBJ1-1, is DTGVSQNPRHKITKRGQNVTFRCDPISEHNRLYWYRQTLGQGPEFLTYFQNEAQLEKSRLLSDRFSAERPKGSFSTLEIQRTEQGDSAMYLCASSFQDTEAFFGQGTRLTVV.